This entry is about one T cell receptor beta chain. The sample belongs to a study of blood T cell repertoires in COVID-19. Study background: From T cells, B-cell-depleted T cells, or PBMCs came the material, which was cDNA or gDNA.

This study enrolled people aged about 18 to 90 from about two dozen US geographic areas. This CDR3 spans 13 amino acids. V gave up 1 base and J gave up 8 bases, with 10 bases separating them. Germline V gives CDR1 SGHTA, CDR2 FQGNSA. Assay: immunoSEQ multiplex PCR; the TCRdb copy retains only in-frame clones and omits some. The sample shows some 320,000 clones, around 85% of them seen only once. This chain joins TRBV7-2 and TRBJ2-3; D may be TRBD1 (5 bases). What was sequenced was PBMCs or T cells enriched from blood (not recorded which). The receptor's source is a woman aged 25 to 39 who had been exposed to COVID-19. The CDR3, as DNA: TGTGCCAGCAGCTTAGGTGTTCAGGGTACGCAGTATTTT. It codes for CASSLGVQGTQYF. Full variable domain (missing parts from reference TRBV7-2 and TRBJ2-3): GAGVSQSPSNKVTEKGKDVELRCDPISGHTALYWYRQSLGQGLEFLIYFQGNSAPDKSGLPSDRFSAERTGGSVSTLTIQRTQQEDSAVYLCASSLGVQGTQYFGPGTRLTVL.